This T cell receptor beta chain was retrieved from a study of post-analysis software for immune sequencing data. Study at large: There were relapsing-remitting, secondary progressive and progressive-relapsing multiple sclerosis among the disease courses included. General study results and limits: TRBV5-6, TRBV5-1 and TRBV20-1 belonged to a set of a few TRBV segments that were more frequent in patients than controls. F-measure co-clustering was strong for batch-matched samples. The study found significantly lower normalized Chao1 diversity in multiple sclerosis patients than in controls.

Of note for this clonotype: The antigen is unknown.

Looked up from germline, CDR1 is LNHNV and CDR2 is YYDKDF (reference sequence). This CDR3 comprises 15 residues. V lost 0 bases and J lost 0, with 3 bases in between. Researchers reported that TCR beta cDNA libraries carried unique molecular identifiers. Each sample of roughly 0.85 to 11 million input T cells yielded 500,000 or so cDNA molecules, so each molecule approximated one T cell. TCRdb analysed the PCR reads with MiXCR anew, one entry per CDR3 protein. The table records roughly 730,000 distinct CDR3 sequences, 25% to 30% of them present only once. The chain joins TRBV15 to TRBJ2-6; the D is unclear. The TCR comes from a girl under 18 with multiple sclerosis. The sample was blood. The CDR3 loop reads CATSREDSGANVLTF. CDR3 DNA sequence: TGTGCCACCAGCAGAGAAGACTCTGGGGCCAACGTCCTGACTTTC.